This TCR beta chain was found in a study of T cells in Graves' hyperthyroidism and ophthalmopathy. Study-wide background: The initial diagnosis was the point when peripheral blood was collected, ahead of any treatment. Study-wide points: Most clonotypes that expanded in the thyroid above 0.001 also showed up in blood. From stable hyperthyroidism, ophthalmopathy was set apart by a 13 V-J model.

Extraction of PBMCs used roughly 9.3 ml of fresh peripheral blood. V lost 5 bases to trimming and J lost 4 bases; unmatched junction nucleotides: 6. This CDR3 has 15 residues. Germline-derived CDR1 and CDR2 are SEHNR and FQNEAQ (reference sequence). In the case of this clonotype: The antigen is not known.

TCR beta CDR3 region amplification was performed from RNA transcripts. Primed by the HTBI set, a first-round RT-PCR was run on the TCR CDR3. TCRdb used MiXCR to reprocess the multiplex PCR reads, holding one entry per CDR3 protein. The sample lists approximately 600,000 distinct CDR3 sequences; around 15% were seen once. The receptor's source is a woman between 25 and 40 years old with Graves' hyperthyroidism. The chain joins TRBV7-9 to TRBJ2-2; 8 positions match TRBD1. Sequenced input: blood. DNA of the CDR3: TGTGCCAGCAGCCCGGGACAGGACTTCACCGGGGAGCTGTTTTTT. Translation: CASSPGQDFTGELFF.